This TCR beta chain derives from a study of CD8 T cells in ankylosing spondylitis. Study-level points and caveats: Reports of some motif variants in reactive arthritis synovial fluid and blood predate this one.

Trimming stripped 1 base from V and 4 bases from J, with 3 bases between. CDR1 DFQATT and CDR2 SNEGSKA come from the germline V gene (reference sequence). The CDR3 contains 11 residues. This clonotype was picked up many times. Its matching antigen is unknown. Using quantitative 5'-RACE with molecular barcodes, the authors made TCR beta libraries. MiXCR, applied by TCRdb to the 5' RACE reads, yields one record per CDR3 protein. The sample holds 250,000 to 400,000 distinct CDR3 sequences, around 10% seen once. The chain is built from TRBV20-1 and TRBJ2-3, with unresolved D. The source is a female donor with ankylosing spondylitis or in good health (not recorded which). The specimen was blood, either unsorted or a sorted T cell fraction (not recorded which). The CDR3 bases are TGCAGTGCTAGAGTTCCAGATACGCAGTATTTT. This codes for CSARVPDTQYF.